What follows describes a single T cell receptor beta chain. Its antigen is not identified. TCRdb independently ran MiXCR on the 5' RACE reads; one entry per CDR3 protein. The sample lists about 260,000 distinct CDR3 sequences; 10% to 15% were seen once. The sample is drawn from a study of T cells after yellow fever vaccination. Study information: Those fractions that held only low numbers of cells were prepared using the SMART-Seq v4 Ultra Low Input RNA kit.

Study findings and constraints: A minor fraction of clonotypes spanned both CD4 and CD8 compartments.

Germline V gives CDR1 DFQATT, CDR2 SNEGSKA (reference sequence). CDR3 length: 16 amino acids. Germline trimming cut 2 bases from V and 4 bases from J; bases unmatched to any gene: 13. The sample consisted of CD4+ T cells sorted from PBMCs, taken 45 days after the yellow fever booster vaccination. The rearrangement joins TRBV20-1 to TRBJ2-7, with 8 nucleotides matching TRBD1. The sequence was obtained from a man aged 30-40 years who received the YFV17D yellow fever vaccine. CDR3 region: CSARRHRNRGIYEQYF. CDR3 nucleotide sequence: TGCAGTGCTAGAAGACATCGGAACAGGGGGATTTACGAGCAGTACTTC.